This TCR beta chain was sequenced for a study of blood T cell repertoires in COVID-19. Study overall: Whether acute or convalescent, the COVID-19 samples came from the United States, Italy and Spain. PBMCs, B-cell-depleted T cells, or T cells provided the cDNA or gDNA that made up the material.

This clone was seen a handful of times. As originally analysed: Reference gene primers were amplified, and this amplification served to estimate nucleated cell counts. The protocol was immunoSEQ multiplex PCR, while the TCRdb copy is restricted to in-frame clones and leaves out a portion. V, J and clone size derive from that table, while D and trimming were established from the DNA sequence. The sample records some 82,000 clones, 83% being singletons. The source material was peripheral blood. The TCR originated in a man older than 75 with active or convalescent COVID-19.

CDR3 sequence reads: CASSIDPRDRTFSGNTIYF. The CDR3 DNA sequence: TGTGCCAGTAGTATAGATCCCCGGGACAGGACCTTCTCTGGAAACACCATATATTTT. The chain recombines TRBV19 with TRBJ1-3, with 8 bases fitting TRBD1. The CDR3 runs 19 residues. Germline values: CDR1 LNHDA, CDR2 SQIVND (reference sequence). V dropped 0 bases and J dropped 0; count of bases not matched to a gene: 10.